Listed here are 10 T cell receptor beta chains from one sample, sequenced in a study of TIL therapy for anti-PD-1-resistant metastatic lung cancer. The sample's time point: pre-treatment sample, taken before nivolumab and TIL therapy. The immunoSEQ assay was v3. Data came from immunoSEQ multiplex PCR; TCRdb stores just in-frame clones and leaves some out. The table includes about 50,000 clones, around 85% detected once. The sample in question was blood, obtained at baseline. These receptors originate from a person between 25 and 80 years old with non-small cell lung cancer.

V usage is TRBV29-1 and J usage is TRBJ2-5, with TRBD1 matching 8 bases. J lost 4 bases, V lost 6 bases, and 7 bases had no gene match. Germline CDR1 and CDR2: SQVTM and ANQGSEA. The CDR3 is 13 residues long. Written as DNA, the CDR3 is TGCAGCGTACCACCTGGACAGGGAGAGACCCAGTACTTC. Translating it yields CSVPPGQGETQYF.

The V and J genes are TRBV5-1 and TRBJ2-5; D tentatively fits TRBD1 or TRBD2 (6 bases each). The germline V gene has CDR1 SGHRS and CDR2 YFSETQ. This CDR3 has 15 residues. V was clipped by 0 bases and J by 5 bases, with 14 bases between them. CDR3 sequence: CASSLGRGLGETQYF. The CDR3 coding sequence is TGCGCCAGCAGCTTGGGACGGGGGCTCGGGGAGACCCAGTACTTC.

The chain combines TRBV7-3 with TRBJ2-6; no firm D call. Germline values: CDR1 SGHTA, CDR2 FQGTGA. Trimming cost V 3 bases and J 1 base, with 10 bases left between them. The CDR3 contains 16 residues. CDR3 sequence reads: CASSLAGRSGANVLTF. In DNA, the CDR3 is TGTGCCAGCAGCTTGGCAGGACGGTCTGGGGCCAACGTCCTGACTTTC.

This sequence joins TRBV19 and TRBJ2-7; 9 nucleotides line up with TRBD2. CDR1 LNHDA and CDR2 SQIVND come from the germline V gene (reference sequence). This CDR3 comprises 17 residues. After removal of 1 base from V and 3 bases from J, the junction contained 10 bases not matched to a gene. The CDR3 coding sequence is TGTGCCAGTAGTATAGGTACGGGACTAGCAAGTTACTACGAGCAGTACTTC. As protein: CASSIGTGLASYYEQYF.

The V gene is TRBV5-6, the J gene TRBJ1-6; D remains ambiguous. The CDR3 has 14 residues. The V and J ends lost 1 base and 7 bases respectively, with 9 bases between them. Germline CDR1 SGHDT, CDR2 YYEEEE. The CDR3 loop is CASSLYSENSPLHF. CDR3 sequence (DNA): TGTGCCAGCAGCTTGTATTCCGAGAATTCACCCCTCCACTTT.

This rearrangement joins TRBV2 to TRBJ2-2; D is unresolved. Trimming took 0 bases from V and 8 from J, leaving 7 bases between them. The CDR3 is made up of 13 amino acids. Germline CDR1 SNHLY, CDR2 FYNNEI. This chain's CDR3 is CASSEAREGELFF. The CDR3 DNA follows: TGTGCCAGCAGTGAAGCACGCGAAGGGGAGCTGTTTTTT. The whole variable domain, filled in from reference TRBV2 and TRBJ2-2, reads EPEVTQTPSHQVTQMGQEVILRCVPISNHLYFYWYRQILGQKVEFLVSFYNNEISEKSEIFDDQFSVERPDGSNFTLKIRSTKLEDSAMYFCASSEAREGELFFGEGSRLTVL.

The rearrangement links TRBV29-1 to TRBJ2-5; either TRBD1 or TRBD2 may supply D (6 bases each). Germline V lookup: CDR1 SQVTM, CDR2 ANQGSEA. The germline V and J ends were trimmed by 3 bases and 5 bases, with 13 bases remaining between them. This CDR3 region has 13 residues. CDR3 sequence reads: CSVEGGGGETQYF. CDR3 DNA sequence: TGCAGCGTTGAGGGGGGCGGAGGGGAGACCCAGTACTTC.

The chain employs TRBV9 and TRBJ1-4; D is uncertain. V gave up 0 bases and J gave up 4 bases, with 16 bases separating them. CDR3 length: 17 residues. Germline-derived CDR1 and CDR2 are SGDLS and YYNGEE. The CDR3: CASSVGVSGRNNEKLFF. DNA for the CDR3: TGTGCCAGCAGCGTAGGGGTCAGCGGACGGAATAATGAAAAACTGTTTTTT.

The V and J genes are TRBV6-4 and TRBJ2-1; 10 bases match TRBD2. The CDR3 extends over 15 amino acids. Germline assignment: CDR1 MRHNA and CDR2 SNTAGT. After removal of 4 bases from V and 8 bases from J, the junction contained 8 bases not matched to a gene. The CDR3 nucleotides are TGTGCCAGCAGTGTGGCCAGCGGGGGGGCCCATGAGCAGTTCTTC. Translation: CASSVASGGAHEQFF.

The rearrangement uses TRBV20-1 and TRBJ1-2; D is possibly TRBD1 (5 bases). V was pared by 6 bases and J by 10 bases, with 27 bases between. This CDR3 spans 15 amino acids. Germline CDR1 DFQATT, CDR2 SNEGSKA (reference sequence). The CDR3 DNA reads TGCAGTGCGAGTCCCGGGGCTCTCATCGCTCCGGACTACACCTTC. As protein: CSASPGALIAPDYTF.